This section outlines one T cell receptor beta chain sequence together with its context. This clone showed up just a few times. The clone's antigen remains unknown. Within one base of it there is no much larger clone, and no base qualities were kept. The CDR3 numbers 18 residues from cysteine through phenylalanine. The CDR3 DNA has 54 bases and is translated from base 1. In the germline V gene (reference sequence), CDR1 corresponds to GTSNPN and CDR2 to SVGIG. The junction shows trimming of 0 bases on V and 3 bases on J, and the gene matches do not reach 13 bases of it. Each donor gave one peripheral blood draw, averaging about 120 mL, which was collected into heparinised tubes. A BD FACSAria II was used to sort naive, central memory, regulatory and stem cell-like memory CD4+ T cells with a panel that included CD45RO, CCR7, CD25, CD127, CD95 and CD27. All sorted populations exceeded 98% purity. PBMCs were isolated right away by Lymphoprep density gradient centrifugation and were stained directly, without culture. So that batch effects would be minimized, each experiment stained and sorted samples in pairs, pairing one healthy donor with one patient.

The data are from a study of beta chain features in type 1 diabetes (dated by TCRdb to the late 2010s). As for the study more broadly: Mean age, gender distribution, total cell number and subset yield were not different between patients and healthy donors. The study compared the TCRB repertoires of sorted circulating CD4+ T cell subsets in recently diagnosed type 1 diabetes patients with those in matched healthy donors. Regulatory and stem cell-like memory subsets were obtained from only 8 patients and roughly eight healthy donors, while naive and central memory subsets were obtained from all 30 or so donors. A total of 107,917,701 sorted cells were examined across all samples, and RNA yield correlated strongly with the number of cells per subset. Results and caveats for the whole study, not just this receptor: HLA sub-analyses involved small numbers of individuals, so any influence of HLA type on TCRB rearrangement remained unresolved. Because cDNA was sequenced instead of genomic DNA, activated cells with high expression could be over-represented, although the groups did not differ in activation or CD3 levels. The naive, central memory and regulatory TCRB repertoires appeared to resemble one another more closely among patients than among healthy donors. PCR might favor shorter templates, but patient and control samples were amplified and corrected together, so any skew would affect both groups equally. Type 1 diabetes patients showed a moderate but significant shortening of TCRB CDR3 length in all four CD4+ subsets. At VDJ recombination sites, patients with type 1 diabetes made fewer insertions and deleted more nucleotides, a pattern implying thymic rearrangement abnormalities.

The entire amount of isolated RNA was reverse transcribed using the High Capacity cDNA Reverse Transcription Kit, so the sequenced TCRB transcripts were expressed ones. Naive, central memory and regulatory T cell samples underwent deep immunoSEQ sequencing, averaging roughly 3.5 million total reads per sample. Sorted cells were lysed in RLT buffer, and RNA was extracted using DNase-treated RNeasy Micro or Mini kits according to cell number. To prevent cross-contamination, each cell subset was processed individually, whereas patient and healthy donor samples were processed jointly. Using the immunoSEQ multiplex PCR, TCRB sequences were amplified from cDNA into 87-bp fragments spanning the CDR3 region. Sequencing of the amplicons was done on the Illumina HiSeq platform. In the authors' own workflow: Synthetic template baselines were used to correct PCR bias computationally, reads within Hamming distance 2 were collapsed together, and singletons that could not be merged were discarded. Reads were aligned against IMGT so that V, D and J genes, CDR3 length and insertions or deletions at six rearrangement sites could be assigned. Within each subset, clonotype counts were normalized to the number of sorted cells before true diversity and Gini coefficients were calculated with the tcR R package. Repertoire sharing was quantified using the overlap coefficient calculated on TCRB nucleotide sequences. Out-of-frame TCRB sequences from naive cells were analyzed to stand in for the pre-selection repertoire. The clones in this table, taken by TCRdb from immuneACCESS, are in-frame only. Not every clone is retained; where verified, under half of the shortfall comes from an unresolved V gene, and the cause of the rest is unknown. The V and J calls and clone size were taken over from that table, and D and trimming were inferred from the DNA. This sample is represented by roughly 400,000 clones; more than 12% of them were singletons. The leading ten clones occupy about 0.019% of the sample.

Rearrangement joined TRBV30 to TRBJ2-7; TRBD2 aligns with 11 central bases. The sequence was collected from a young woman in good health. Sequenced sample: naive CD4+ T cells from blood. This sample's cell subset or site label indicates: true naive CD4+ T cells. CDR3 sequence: CAWSVRSGLAGGLYEQYF. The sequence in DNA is TGTGCCTGGAGTGTAAGGTCCGGTCTAGCGGGAGGACTCTACGAGCAGTACTTC.